This T cell receptor (beta chain) was sequenced during a study of shared clonotypes between healthy human individuals. TCRdb's copy holds only in-frame clones and misses some; the assay was immunoSEQ multiplex PCR. This sample has about 2 million clones, with around 95% found just once. In the case of this clone: Its antigen remains unidentified. This sample also contains other DNA sequences that code for the same CDR3.

Study-wide points: Sharing across four donors was highest in naive CD4 (around 5%) and lowest in memory CD8 (roughly 0.4%). Sampling involved blood alone; tissue repertoires likely differ. Larger richness was generally estimated for naive than memory subsets. Only a few donors were included, so the genetic and exposure-history diversity represented was limited.

The CDR3 spans 15 residues. Germline-derived CDR1 and CDR2 are MNHNY and SVGAGI (reference sequence). Trimming removed 2 bases from V and 4 bases from J; junction bases left unmatched: 3. This receptor was identified in a man aged 18 to 29 in good health. The source material was naive CD4+ T cells sorted from blood. Noted subset: CD45RA+ positively selected. The J gene is TRBJ2-7, the V gene TRBV6-6; the match to TRBD1 covers 12 bases. This CDR3 reads CASSYQGQGAYEQYF. DNA for the CDR3: TGTGCCAGCAGTTACCAGGGACAGGGGGCATACGAGCAGTACTTC.